This T cell receptor (beta chain) was profiled in a study of Tregs in tolerant kidney transplant recipients. The table lists this clone with a count of one. What it binds is unknown. Overall study findings and caveats: Few patients were studied, so findings need validation in larger groups. Biological reproducibility was not directly addressed in this study.

Only in-frame clones appear in the TCRdb table, and some are missing; sequencing was by immunoSEQ multiplex PCR. Among some 240,000 clones listed, roughly 80% were seen once. This CDR3 has 16 residues. V shed 5 bases and J 12 bases; nucleotides not matched to a gene: 14. Germline CDR1 is SEHNR and CDR2 is FQNEAQ (reference sequence). The chain has TRBV7-9 and TRBJ2-1, with 12 bases lining up with TRBD2. The origin of this receptor is a human donor in good health. The sequenced material came from CD4+ T cells from blood. The CDR3 sequence: CASSPALTSGRLGQFF. The CDR3 DNA is TGTGCCAGCAGCCCAGCCCTGACTAGCGGGAGACTCGGGCAGTTCTTC.